This passage covers 9 T cell receptor beta chains from one sample sequenced in a study of cytomegalovirus exposure and HLA in healthy donors. Both 60 Vbeta primers and 13 Jbeta primers went into the PCR. Sequencing used immunoSEQ multiplex PCR; TCRdb keeps in-frame clones, though not all of them. The table has tens of thousands of clones, about 60% seen once. The specimen was PBMCs. These receptors were obtained from a man between 25 and 39 years old in good health and CMV-seropositive.

V is TRBV6-1 and J is TRBJ2-4; perhaps TRBD1 as D (6 bases). The germline gives CDR1 MNHNS, CDR2 SASEGT. The CDR3 contains 17 residues. Trimming removed 4 bases from V and 0 bases from J, with 16 bases in between. The CDR3 is CASSGTASRLAKNIQYF. DNA of the CDR3: TGTGCCAGCAGTGGGACAGCCTCAAGACTAGCCAAAAACATTCAGTACTTC.

The chain combines TRBV10-3 with TRBJ1-4, with D uncertain. Germline CDR1 and CDR2: ENHRY and SYGVKD. CDR3 length: 13 residues. Trimming took 2 bases from V and 7 from J, leaving 8 bases between them. In nucleotides, the CDR3 is TGTGCCATCAGTGAGGCGGGGTCTGAAAAACTGTTTTTT. Translating it yields CAISEAGSEKLFF.

J is TRBJ1-3 and V is TRBV4-2; D call uncertain. The CDR3 runs 15 residues. Germline CDR1 LGHNA, CDR2 YNFKEQ. Between the trimmed V and J ends, which lost 0 bases and 5 bases, there was a span of 11 bases. The CDR3 DNA is TGTGCCAGCAGCCAAGATGGAACAGACCGAAACACCATATATTTT. Its protein is CASSQDGTDRNTIYF.

This clone was recorded a few times. The chain uses TRBV5-1 and TRBJ1-1; the D is unclear. Germline CDR1 and CDR2: SGHRS and YFSETQ. This CDR3 contains 15 residues. V was clipped by 4 bases and J by 4 bases, with 17 bases between them. CDR3 residues: CASSEGPLSGTEAFF. In DNA form, the CDR3 reads TGCGCCAGCAGCGAGGGTCCTCTCTCGGGCACTGAAGCTTTCTTT.

J is TRBJ2-1 and V is TRBV5-6, with D tentatively TRBD1 (5 bases). V lost 0 bases, J lost 4 bases, and 8 bases lay in between. CDR3 length: 14 residues. Germline assignment: CDR1 SGHDT and CDR2 YYEEEE. The CDR3 nucleotides are TGTGCCAGCAGCTTGGGACAGTTTTACAATGAGCAGTTCTTC. Its translation is CASSLGQFYNEQFF.

This clone has more than one count but fewer than ten. The chain carries TRBV7-7 and TRBJ1-3; D gene ambiguous. Per the germline V gene, CDR1 is SSHAT and CDR2 is FNYEAQ (reference sequence). V dropped 1 base and J dropped 7 bases, with 11 bases sitting between them. CDR3 length equals 14 residues. The CDR3: CASSLGGGMNTIYF. CDR3 DNA sequence: TGTGCCAGCAGCTTAGGGGGAGGGATGAACACCATATATTTT.

The chain has TRBV7-9 and TRBJ1-1; TRBD1 is a possible D gene (6 bases). The V gene lost 5 bases and the J gene lost 5 bases, with 12 bases spanning the gap. Germline V gene data show CDR1 as SEHNR and CDR2 as FQNEAQ (reference sequence). CDR3 length: 13 residues. This CDR3 reads CASSQQGPTEAFF. CDR3 in DNA: TGTGCCAGCAGCCAACAGGGTCCGACTGAAGCTTTCTTT.

The chain couples TRBV19 to TRBJ2-7; no clear D gene. V was clipped by 2 bases and J by 2 bases, with 10 bases between them. Germline values: CDR1 LNHDA, CDR2 SQIVND (reference sequence). The length of the CDR3 is 14 residues. The CDR3 is CASSIRRNTYEQYF. The CDR3, as DNA: TGTGCCAGTAGTATACGCAGGAATACCTACGAGCAGTACTTC.

J is TRBJ1-5 and V is TRBV6-1; TRBD1 is a possible D gene (6 bases). Trimming cost V 0 bases and J 0 bases, with 15 bases left between them. The CDR3 is 18 amino acids. Germline values: CDR1 MNHNS, CDR2 SASEGT. Here the CDR3 DNA reads TGTGCCAGCAGTGAAGCGTTAAGGGACACCTATAGCAATCAGCCCCAGCATTTT. It encodes CASSEALRDTYSNQPQHF.